The rows below give T cell receptor beta chains drawn from one sample of a study of T-cell reconstitution after alpha-beta-depleted transplantation in children. TCRdb re-called the PCR reads with MiXCR, one entry per CDR3 protein. The sample consists of about 870,000 distinct CDR3 sequences, roughly 16% of them appearing once. Source: PBMCs, mostly from graft donor cells, taken 360 days after TCRalphabeta/CD19-depleted stem cell transplant. These receptors were collected from a male patient younger than 18 who had a stem cell transplant for acute lymphoblastic leukemia, so the T cells may come from the graft donor. Both conserved end residues are part of each CDR3. Each record gives: J gene, D gene, V gene, clone size, CDR3 DNA, CDR3 protein. The D gene is left open where the match is weak. Clone size is not always given. Where it is, it says once, few, many or a class for expanded clones.

j_call: TRBJ2-7
d_call: TRBD2
v_call: TRBV7-3
clone_size: few
cdr3_nt: TGTGCCAGCAGCTTAACGGCGGGGGGCTCCTACGAGCAGTACTTC
cdr3_aa: CASSLTAGGSYEQYF

j_call: TRBJ2-5
d_call: -
v_call: TRBV5-1
clone_size: -
cdr3_nt: TGCGCCAGCAGCTTACACCCCGGGGAGACCCAGTACTTC
cdr3_aa: CASSLHPGETQYF

j_call: TRBJ2-1
d_call: -
v_call: TRBV19
clone_size: few
cdr3_nt: TGTGCCAGTAGTAAGCCAGGCTCCTACAATGAGCAGTTCTTC
cdr3_aa: CASSKPGSYNEQFF

j_call: TRBJ2-1
d_call: TRBD2
v_call: TRBV20-1
clone_size: many
cdr3_nt: TGCAGTGCTACCGGGACTAGCGGGATTCTTGAGCAGTTCTTC
cdr3_aa: CSATGTSGILEQFF

j_call: TRBJ2-1
d_call: TRBD2
v_call: TRBV29-1
clone_size: -
cdr3_nt: TGCAGCGTAAGGACTAGCGGGAGAGGGTCCTACAATGAGCAGTTCTTC
cdr3_aa: CSVRTSGRGSYNEQFF

j_call: TRBJ1-2
d_call: -
v_call: TRBV12-3/TRBV12-4
clone_size: many
cdr3_nt: TGTGCCAGCAGCTCCGGGCTCTATGGCTACACCTTC
cdr3_aa: CASSSGLYGYTF

j_call: TRBJ2-1
d_call: TRBD2
v_call: TRBV7-3
clone_size: -
cdr3_nt: TGTGCCAGCAGCTTAAATGGAGCGGGACCATACAATGAGCAGTTCTTC
cdr3_aa: CASSLNGAGPYNEQFF

j_call: TRBJ2-7
d_call: TRBD1
v_call: TRBV12-3/TRBV12-4
clone_size: many
cdr3_nt: TGTGCCAGCAGTCCTACAGGGGTACCTTACGAGCAGTACTTC
cdr3_aa: CASSPTGVPYEQYF

j_call: TRBJ2-7
d_call: -
v_call: TRBV10-3
clone_size: -
cdr3_nt: TGTGCCATCAGTGTGGGCGATGCCTACGAGCAGTACTTC
cdr3_aa: CAISVGDAYEQYF

j_call: TRBJ1-2
d_call: -
v_call: TRBV5-1
clone_size: many
cdr3_nt: TGCGCCAGCAGCGGCCGGGGTGGAGGCTACACCTTC
cdr3_aa: CASSGRGGGYTF

j_call: TRBJ1-1
d_call: TRBD1
v_call: TRBV20-1
clone_size: -
cdr3_nt: TGCAGTGCTAGAGATTCTACAGGGACAGGGAACACTGAAGCTTTCTTT
cdr3_aa: CSARDSTGTGNTEAFF

j_call: TRBJ2-2
d_call: -
v_call: TRBV5-6
clone_size: few
cdr3_nt: TGTGCCAGCAGCCCTCCCGGGACTCCGAACACCGGGGAGCTGTTTTTT
cdr3_aa: CASSPPGTPNTGELFF

j_call: TRBJ2-7
d_call: TRBD2
v_call: TRBV4-1
clone_size: -
cdr3_nt: TGCGCCAGCAGCCCCGACCCTAGCGGGAGGCTTAAACCCTACGAGCAGTACTTC
cdr3_aa: CASSPDPSGRLKPYEQYF

j_call: TRBJ2-5
d_call: -
v_call: TRBV7-2
clone_size: few
cdr3_nt: TGTGCCAGCAGCTTAGCGGGGACTTTTACGGAGACCCAGTACTTC
cdr3_aa: CASSLAGTFTETQYF

j_call: TRBJ2-1
d_call: -
v_call: TRBV5-1
clone_size: -
cdr3_nt: TGCGCCAGCAGCTTCATACTAGGCTCCTACAATGAGCAGTTCTTC
cdr3_aa: CASSFILGSYNEQFF

j_call: TRBJ1-1
d_call: -
v_call: TRBV5-1
clone_size: -
cdr3_nt: TGCGCCAGCAGCTTGGAACGGCGAGAAAGGAAAGCTTTCTTT
cdr3_aa: CASSLERRERKAFF

j_call: TRBJ2-1
d_call: TRBD1
v_call: TRBV5-1
clone_size: few
cdr3_nt: TGCGCCAGCAGCCGGGACAGAGTGGGTGACAATGAGCAGTTCTTC
cdr3_aa: CASSRDRVGDNEQFF

j_call: TRBJ2-7
d_call: -
v_call: TRBV27
clone_size: few
cdr3_nt: TGTGCCAGCAGTTGGCAGGACACCTACGAGCAGTACTTC
cdr3_aa: CASSWQDTYEQYF

j_call: TRBJ2-5
d_call: TRBD2
v_call: TRBV15
clone_size: -
cdr3_nt: TGTGCCACCAGCCGGTTAGCGGGAGTACCGGAGACCCAGTACTTC
cdr3_aa: CATSRLAGVPETQYF

j_call: TRBJ1-2
d_call: -
v_call: TRBV10-2
clone_size: many
cdr3_nt: TGCGCCAGCAGTGAGTCGTGGATAACTAACTATGGCTACACCTTC
cdr3_aa: CASSESWITNYGYTF

j_call: TRBJ1-4
d_call: -
v_call: TRBV29-1
clone_size: -
cdr3_nt: TGCAGCGTTGTTGGTTGGCAGGGGCCCGAAAAACTGTTTTTT
cdr3_aa: CSVVGWQGPEKLFF

j_call: TRBJ2-2
d_call: -
v_call: TRBV7-3
clone_size: -
cdr3_nt: TGTGCCAGCAGCTTAACCTACTCCGACACCGGGGAGCTGTTTTTT
cdr3_aa: CASSLTYSDTGELFF

j_call: TRBJ2-2
d_call: -
v_call: TRBV12-3/TRBV12-4
clone_size: many
cdr3_nt: TGTGCCAGCAGAGGGGGATCCGGGGAGCTGTTTTTT
cdr3_aa: CASRGGSGELFF

j_call: TRBJ2-3
d_call: -
v_call: TRBV12-3/TRBV12-4
clone_size: many
cdr3_nt: TGTGCCAGCAGTTTAGCTCTTCCGGATACGCAGTATTTT
cdr3_aa: CASSLALPDTQYF

j_call: TRBJ2-7
d_call: -
v_call: TRBV7-9
clone_size: few
cdr3_nt: TGTGCCAGCAGCTTCGGGGGAAAGAACGAGCAGTACTTC
cdr3_aa: CASSFGGKNEQYF

j_call: TRBJ2-7
d_call: -
v_call: TRBV4-1
clone_size: -
cdr3_nt: TGCGCCAGCAGCCATCCCTTGGTCCTGAGGATCCAGGAGCAGTACTTC
cdr3_aa: CASSHPLVLRIQEQYF

j_call: TRBJ1-4
d_call: -
v_call: TRBV3-1
clone_size: once
cdr3_nt: TGTGCCAGCAGTCGCGGAGGGGCGGCCTCTAATGAAAAACTGTTTTTT
cdr3_aa: CASSRGGAASNEKLFF

j_call: TRBJ2-5
d_call: -
v_call: TRBV15
clone_size: few
cdr3_nt: TGTGCCACCAGCAGAGACCCAGGGTGGGGGCAAGAGACCCAGTACTTC
cdr3_aa: CATSRDPGWGQETQYF

j_call: TRBJ1-4
d_call: -
v_call: TRBV3-1
clone_size: -
cdr3_nt: TGTGCCAGCAGCCAAGTGTCGGGGATTAATGAAAAACTGTTTTTT
cdr3_aa: CASSQVSGINEKLFF

j_call: TRBJ2-5
d_call: TRBD2
v_call: TRBV19
clone_size: many
cdr3_nt: TGTGCAGCAAGCGGGGAGGGCCAGGAGACCCAGTACTTC
cdr3_aa: CAASGEGQETQYF

j_call: TRBJ1-5
d_call: -
v_call: TRBV6-1
clone_size: few
cdr3_nt: TGTGCCAGCAGTGAAGGAGGGGGGAGAGGAGGTCAGCCCCAGCATTTT
cdr3_aa: CASSEGGGRGGQPQHF

j_call: TRBJ2-3
d_call: TRBD1
v_call: TRBV4-1
clone_size: -
cdr3_nt: TGCGCCAGCAGCCATCCCCCGGACAGGCCCCTAAGCACAGATACGCAGTATTTT
cdr3_aa: CASSHPPDRPLSTDTQYF

j_call: TRBJ2-1
d_call: TRBD2
v_call: TRBV5-1
clone_size: few
cdr3_nt: TGCGCCAGCAGGGGATTTAGCGGGAGTTCTCCCTACAATGAGCAGTTCTTC
cdr3_aa: CASRGFSGSSPYNEQFF

j_call: TRBJ2-1
d_call: -
v_call: TRBV19
clone_size: few
cdr3_nt: TGTGCCAGTAGCCCCATGAAAGGCATTGAGCAGTTCTTC
cdr3_aa: CASSPMKGIEQFF

j_call: TRBJ2-7
d_call: -
v_call: TRBV28
clone_size: many
cdr3_nt: TGTGCCAGCAGACCGACTTCCGACTGGTCCTACGAGCAGTACTTC
cdr3_aa: CASRPTSDWSYEQYF

j_call: TRBJ2-1
d_call: -
v_call: TRBV5-1
clone_size: -
cdr3_nt: TGCGCCAGCAGCTCTATCTTACAGGGAGCAGCGCAGTTCTTC
cdr3_aa: CASSSILQGAAQFF

j_call: TRBJ2-2
d_call: TRBD2
v_call: TRBV7-9
clone_size: -
cdr3_nt: TGTGCCAGCAGCTTAGCGGATAGCGGGAGAGGGACCGGGGAGCTGTTTTTT
cdr3_aa: CASSLADSGRGTGELFF

j_call: TRBJ1-5
d_call: TRBD1
v_call: TRBV4-2
clone_size: -
cdr3_nt: TGTGCCAGCAGCCAGCCTCCGGGACAGGGGGGTCAGCCCCAGCATTTT
cdr3_aa: CASSQPPGQGGQPQHF

j_call: TRBJ1-2
d_call: -
v_call: TRBV3-1
clone_size: few
cdr3_nt: TGTGCCAGCAGCCACTGGGACCGGGACTATGGCTACACCTTC
cdr3_aa: CASSHWDRDYGYTF

j_call: TRBJ2-1
d_call: TRBD1
v_call: TRBV9
clone_size: -
cdr3_nt: TGTGCCAGCAGCGCTCGGACAGGGGGGGGATACAATGAGCAGTTCTTC
cdr3_aa: CASSARTGGGYNEQFF

j_call: TRBJ2-1
d_call: TRBD1
v_call: TRBV5-1
clone_size: many
cdr3_nt: TGCGCCAGCAGCTGGCCCCGGGACAGGGATGACAATGAGCAGTTCTTC
cdr3_aa: CASSWPRDRDDNEQFF

j_call: TRBJ2-5
d_call: -
v_call: TRBV7-9
clone_size: -
cdr3_nt: TGTGCCAGCAGCTTAGTTGGGGGCCAAAGTAGAGAGACCCAGTACTTC
cdr3_aa: CASSLVGGQSRETQYF

j_call: TRBJ2-1
d_call: TRBD2
v_call: TRBV5-1
clone_size: -
cdr3_nt: TGCGCCAGCAGCTTGGAGTGGACTAGAAAAAATGAGCAGTTCTTC
cdr3_aa: CASSLEWTRKNEQFF

j_call: TRBJ2-5
d_call: TRBD2
v_call: TRBV5-1
clone_size: -
cdr3_nt: TGCGCCAGCAGCTTGGTTTTAGCGGGAGGGGAAGAGACCCAGTACTTC
cdr3_aa: CASSLVLAGGEETQYF